The T cell receptor beta chain under discussion was sequenced for a study of blood T cell repertoires in COVID-19. Study at large: Specimens from acute and convalescent COVID-19 originated in the United States, Italy and Spain. The analysed material was cDNA or gDNA that came from T cells, B-cell-depleted T cells, or PBMCs.

As handled by the study authors: Cell counts per sample came from amplifying reference gene primers. Sequenced by immunoSEQ multiplex PCR; TCRdb stores in-frame clones only, minus some. For V, J and clone size, that table is used; D and trimming come from the DNA. The repertoire holds tens of thousands of clones, about four fifths seen once, with about an eighth in the top ten. The CDR3 spans 15 residues. The ends lost 1 base at V and 2 bases at J; junction bases unmatched: 2. Germline V gene lookup returns CDR1 SGHAT and CDR2 FQNNGV. The sample consisted of peripheral blood. The chain couples TRBV11-2 to TRBJ2-1, with TRBD2 matching over 7 bases. The receptor was isolated from a human donor in a cohort sampled during active COVID-19. The CDR3 DNA reads as TGTGCCAGCAGCTTAGCGGGGGGTGCCTACAATGAGCAGTTCTTC. Encoded protein: CASSLAGGAYNEQFF.